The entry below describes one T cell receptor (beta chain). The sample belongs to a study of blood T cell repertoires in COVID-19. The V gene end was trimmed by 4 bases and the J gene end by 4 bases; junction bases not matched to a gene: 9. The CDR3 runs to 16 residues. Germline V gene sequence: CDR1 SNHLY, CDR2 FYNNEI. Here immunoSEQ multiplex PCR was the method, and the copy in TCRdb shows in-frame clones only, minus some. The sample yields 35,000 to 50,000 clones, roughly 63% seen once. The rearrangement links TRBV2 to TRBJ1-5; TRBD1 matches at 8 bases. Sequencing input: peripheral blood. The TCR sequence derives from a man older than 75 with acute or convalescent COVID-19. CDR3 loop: CASSASGTGRNQPQHF. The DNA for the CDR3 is TGTGCCAGCAGTGCCTCGGGGACAGGCCGGAATCAGCCCCAGCATTTT.